The 14 T cell receptor beta chains in this list originate from one sample, sequenced in a study of cytomegalovirus exposure and HLA in healthy donors. PCR used 60 Vbeta primers and 13 Jbeta primers. Assay: immunoSEQ multiplex PCR; the TCRdb copy retains only in-frame clones and omits some. The top ten clones hold approximately 2.6% of a sample with about 130,000 clones, roughly 69% of them seen once. The sequencing input was PBMCs. All receptors derive from a human donor in good health.

The chain has TRBV6-5 and TRBJ1-5, with a weak D call TRBD1 (6 bases). CDR1 MNHEY and CDR2 SVGAGI come from the germline V gene. Trimming cost V 3 bases and J 7 bases, with 16 bases left between them. There are 15 residues in the CDR3. DNA of the CDR3: TGTGCCAGCAGTTATGGCAGGGGTCACGGACAGCCCCAGCATTTT. It specifies CASSYGRGHGQPQHF.

The V call is TRBV4-2, the J call TRBJ2-2, with D unclear. Germline CDR1 reads LGHNA; CDR2 reads YNFKEQ. The CDR3 covers 15 residues. V was clipped by 0 bases and J by 2 bases, with 7 bases between them. The CDR3 nucleotides are TGTGCCAGCAGCCAAGATGGGCCAAACACCGGGGAGCTGTTTTTT. Translating it yields CASSQDGPNTGELFF.

This clone was counted only a few times. The V and J genes are TRBV6-8 and TRBJ2-7, with 13 bases fitting TRBD2. The CDR3 loop spans 18 amino acids. Germline CDR1 and CDR2: MNHGY and SAAAGT. V was clipped by 6 bases and J by 3 bases; unmatched bases: 14. The CDR3 region has the DNA TGTGCCAGCAGCCCGGGACTAGCGGGGTGGTGTCCGCTCTACGAGCAGTACTTC. Translating gives CASSPGLAGWCPLYEQYF.

The genes are TRBV7-2 and TRBJ2-7, with 7 bases identical to TRBD2. CDR3 length: 17 amino acids. After removal of 1 base from V and 6 bases from J, the junction contained 15 bases not matched to a gene. The germline V gene has CDR1 SGHTA and CDR2 FQGNSA. In DNA form, the CDR3 reads TGTGCCAGCAGCTTAGATCTTCCGGGGAGGGCCGGCGGCGAGCAGTACTTC. This translates into CASSLDLPGRAGGEQYF.

There are a few counts of this clone. J is TRBJ1-4 and V is TRBV7-9; D remains unclear. V gave up 1 base and J gave up 6 bases, with 15 bases separating them. Germline V lookup: CDR1 SEHNR, CDR2 FQNEAQ (reference sequence). This CDR3 comprises 16 residues. CDR3 bases: TGTGCCAGCAGCTTAGGTCTTGGGAGCACGGATGAAAAACTGTTTTTT. It specifies CASSLGLGSTDEKLFF.

This clone was seen a single time. The chain recombines TRBV6-5 with TRBJ2-7; TRBD1 matches 8 bases. The CDR3 consists of 11 residues. The V gene end was trimmed by 2 bases and the J gene end by 11 bases; junction bases not matched to a gene: 2. Germline V CDR1 and CDR2: MNHEY, SVGAGI. In DNA, the CDR3 is TGTGCCAGCAGTTACCCGGGACAGGAGTACTTC. Amino acids: CASSYPGQEYF.

The J gene is TRBJ1-1, the V gene TRBV11-2, with TRBD1 as a possible D gene (6 bases). CDR3 length: 14 amino acids. Germline V gives CDR1 SGHAT, CDR2 FQNNGV. V dropped 1 base and J dropped 1 base, with 7 bases sitting between them. CDR3 in DNA: TGTGCCAGCAGCTTAGGGACAGCGAACACTGAAGCTTTCTTT. Its protein is CASSLGTANTEAFF.

The chain carries TRBV28 and TRBJ2-1; TRBD2 aligns across 8 bases. The CDR3 extends over 20 amino acids. Germline CDR1 is MDHEN and CDR2 is SYDVKM. With V trimmed by 3 bases and J by 0 bases, 16 bases remained unmatched. CDR3 residues: CASSLTGGFYSGVSYNEQFF. The CDR3, as DNA: TGTGCCAGCAGTTTGACGGGGGGTTTTTATAGCGGGGTCTCCTACAATGAGCAGTTCTTC.

The chain recombines TRBV2 with TRBJ1-2; D gene uncertain. V was clipped by 6 bases and J by 5 bases, with 19 bases between them. Germline lookup yields CDR1 SNHLY and CDR2 FYNNEI. This CDR3 is 15 amino acids long. The CDR3 here is CASSADTQAGYGYTF. The CDR3 DNA reads as TGTGCCAGCAGCGCCGATACCCAGGCGGGTTATGGCTACACCTTC. Using reference TRBV2 and TRBJ1-2 for the parts outside the CDR3, the full variable domain is EPEVTQTPSHQVTQMGQEVILRCVPISNHLYFYWYRQILGQKVEFLVSFYNNEISEKSEIFDDQFSVERPDGSNFTLKIRSTKLEDSAMYFCASSADTQAGYGYTFGSGTRLTVV.

The rearrangement uses TRBV28 and TRBJ1-6, with TRBD1 matching 9 bases. The V and J ends lost 5 bases and 8 bases, in that order; junction bases with no gene match: 7. The CDR3 loop spans 15 amino acids. Germline assignment: CDR1 MDHEN and CDR2 SYDVKM. The chain's CDR3 is CASSTTGQGYSPLHF. In DNA, the CDR3 is TGTGCCAGCAGTACAACGGGACAGGGTTATTCACCCCTCCACTTT.

This chain joins TRBV12-1 and TRBJ2-3; the table's D call of TRBD1 was not tested on the DNA. TRBV12-1 is marked as a pseudogene. The CDR3 loop spans 18 amino acids. CDR3 amino acids: CASSFEGTGRPSTDTQYF. The CDR3 nucleotides are TGTGCCAGCAGCTTTGAGGGGACAGGGCGACCTAGCACAGATACGCAGTATTTT.

In nucleotides, the CDR3 is TGTGCCAGTCTGGGACTAGCGGGAGTAAGGGAGCAGTTCTTC. It is translated as CASLGLAGVREQFF. V and J are TRBV2 and TRBJ2-1; 14 nucleotides agree with TRBD2. V lost 9 bases, J lost 10 bases, and 8 bases stayed unmatched. The V gene's germline CDR1 is SNHLY and CDR2 FYNNEI. The CDR3 loop spans 14 amino acids. Variable domain in full (rest from reference TRBV2 and TRBJ2-1): EPEVTQTPSHQVTQMGQEVILRCVPISNHLYFYWYRQILGQKVEFLVSFYNNEISEKSEIFDDQFSVERPDGSNFTLKIRSTKLEDSAMYFCASLGLAGVREQFFGPGTRLTVL.

The chain combines TRBV11-2 with TRBJ2-1, with 12 bases fitting TRBD2. CDR1 and CDR2 (germline): SGHAT, FQNNGV. Losses at the gene ends were 2 bases for V and 1 base for J; bases not matched to a gene: 6. The CDR3 consists of 18 residues. This chain's CDR3 is CASSLRYLAGGSYNEQFF. In DNA, the CDR3 is TGTGCCAGCAGCTTAAGGTATCTAGCGGGAGGGTCCTACAATGAGCAGTTCTTC.

This rearrangement joins TRBV30 to TRBJ1-2; tentative D call: TRBD1 (5 bases). Germline CDR1 and CDR2: GTSNPN and SVGIG (reference sequence). CDR3 size: 12 residues. Trimming took off 5 bases at V and 7 bases at J, with 14 bases between the two ends. The CDR3 spells CAWRWTGGGYTF. CDR3 nucleotides: TGTGCCTGGCGGTGGACCGGGGGTGGCTACACCTTC. The full variable domain, its missing parts supplied by reference TRBV30 and TRBJ1-2, is SQTIHQWPATLVQPVGSPLSLECTVEGTSNPNLYWYRQAAGRGLQLLFYSVGIGQISSEVPQNLSASRPQDRQFILSSKKLLLSDSGFYLCAWRWTGGGYTFGSGTRLTVV.